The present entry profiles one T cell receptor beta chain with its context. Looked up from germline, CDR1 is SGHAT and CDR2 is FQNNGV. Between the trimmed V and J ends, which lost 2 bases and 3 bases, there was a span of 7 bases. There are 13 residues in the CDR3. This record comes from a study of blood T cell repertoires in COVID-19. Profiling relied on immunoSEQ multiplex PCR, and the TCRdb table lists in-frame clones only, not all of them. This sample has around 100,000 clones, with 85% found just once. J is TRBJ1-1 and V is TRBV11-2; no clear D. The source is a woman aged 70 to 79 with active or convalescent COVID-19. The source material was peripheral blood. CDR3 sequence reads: CASSLLSYTEAFF. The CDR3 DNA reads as TGTGCCAGCAGCTTACTCAGTTACACTGAAGCTTTCTTT.